The 16 T cell receptor beta chains presented below share a single source sample, sequenced in a study of blood T cell repertoires in COVID-19. Profiled with immunoSEQ multiplex PCR; TCRdb holds only in-frame clones, not every one. The table has 150,000 to 200,000 clones, around 81% seen once; the top ten hold 9.5% to 12%. Sequencing was done on a sample of peripheral blood. These receptors all come from a man aged 55 to 69 with active or convalescent COVID-19.

This clone showed up just a few times. The chain combines TRBV10-2 with TRBJ2-6, with 8 bases aligning to TRBD2. This CDR3 comprises 17 residues. Germline V gene lookup returns CDR1 WSHSY and CDR2 SAAADI. V trimming: 4 bases; J trimming: 0 bases; junction bases outside the gene matches: 5. The CDR3 region is CASSGASGPSGANVLTF. The CDR3, as DNA: TGCGCCAGCAGTGGTGCTAGCGGGCCCTCTGGGGCCAACGTCCTGACTTTC.

This chain uses TRBV24-1 with TRBJ2-1; D remains unclear. The V gene's germline CDR1 is KGHDR and CDR2 SFDVKD. The CDR3 consists of 13 residues. Trimming took 4 bases from V and 1 from J, leaving 4 bases between them. Here the CDR3 DNA reads TGTGCCACCAGTGACCAATCCTACAATGAGCAGTTCTTC. It encodes CATSDQSYNEQFF.

V gene TRBV7-8 combines with J gene TRBJ2-1; 12 nucleotides match TRBD2. From germline, CDR1 is SGHVS and CDR2 FQNEAQ. CDR3 size: 16 residues. The J segment lost 6 bases and the V segment lost 4 bases, leaving 7 bases of the junction unmatched. The CDR3 loop is CASSSRTSGGINEQFF. CDR3 nucleotides: TGTGCCAGCAGCTCGCGAACTAGCGGGGGGATCAATGAGCAGTTCTTC. The whole variable domain, remainder taken from reference TRBV7-8 and TRBJ2-1, is GAGVSQSPRYKVAKRGQDVALRCDPISGHVSLFWYQQALGQGPEFLTYFQNEAQLDKSGLPSDRFFAERPEGSVSTLKIQRTQQEDSAVYLCASSSRTSGGINEQFFGPGTRLTVL.

This chain links TRBV5-1 with TRBJ1-1; maybe TRBD1 (5 bases). The germline CDR1 and CDR2 sequences are SGHRS and YFSETQ. This CDR3 contains 15 residues. V gave up 0 bases and J gave up 4 bases, with 13 bases separating them. As DNA, the CDR3 is TGCGCCAGCAGCTTGGGGGTGGGAAGGGGCACTGAAGCTTTCTTT. As protein: CASSLGVGRGTEAFF.

Ten or more counts support this clone. The chain uses TRBV9 and TRBJ2-7; a weak D match, TRBD2 (7 bases). This CDR3 region has 12 residues. Between the trimmed V and J ends, which lost 10 bases and 6 bases, there was a span of 17 bases. Germline V CDR1 and CDR2: SGDLS, YYNGEE. CDR3 region: CASSPGGCEQYF. The CDR3 DNA sequence: TGTGCCTCCTCCCCGGGGGGCTGCGAGCAGTACTTC. Complete variable domain (other parts from reference TRBV9 and TRBJ2-7): DSGVTQTPKHLITATGQRVTLRCSPRSGDLSVYWYQQSLDQGLQFLIQYYNGEERAKGNILERFSAQQFPDLHSELNLSSLELGDSALYFCASSPGGCEQYFGPGTRLTVT.

This clone appeared a few times. The V gene is TRBV27, the J gene TRBJ2-6; the match to TRBD2 covers 14 bases. The V segment lost 4 bases and the J segment 2 bases; nucleotides outside the gene matches: 7. This CDR3 is built from 19 residues. CDR1 and CDR2 (germline): MNHEY, SMNVEV (reference sequence). Written as DNA, the CDR3 is TGTGCCAGCAGTTCCGGACTAGCGGGAGGCCCCCCTGGGGCCAACGTCCTGACTTTC. This encodes CASSSGLAGGPPGANVLTF.

CDR3 in DNA: TGTGCCAGCAGTGACCAGGGGAACACTGAAGCTTTCTTT. Translating gives CASSDQGNTEAFF. V is TRBV2 and J is TRBJ1-1; TRBD1 is a possible D gene (5 bases). CDR3 size: 13 residues. CDR1 and CDR2 from the germline V gene are SNHLY and FYNNEI. Between the trimmed V and J ends, which lost 3 bases and 1 base, there was a span of 6 bases.

This clone was observed once. V is TRBV15 and J is TRBJ1-4; possible D gene TRBD1, 6 bases. V lost 0 bases and J 7 bases, leaving 15 bases between the germline ends. The CDR3 totals 16 residues. In germline, CDR1 is LNHNV, CDR2 YYDKDF (reference sequence). CDR3 sequence (DNA): TGTGCCACCAGCAGAGATCAGGGGAAGGGGAGTGAAAAACTGTTTTTT. Protein: CATSRDQGKGSEKLFF.

V usage is TRBV5-4 and J usage is TRBJ1-5; TRBD1 aligns across 10 bases. In germline, CDR1 is SGHNT, CDR2 YYREEE (reference sequence). CDR3 length: 14 amino acids. The J segment lost 5 bases and the V segment lost 4 bases, leaving 3 bases of the junction unmatched. In DNA form, the CDR3 reads TGTGCCAGCAGCAAGGACAGGGGGGATCAGCCCCAGCATTTT. Translating gives CASSKDRGDQPQHF.

The chain combines TRBV6-5 with TRBJ1-1; D is undetermined. The V end lost 6 bases, the J end lost 1 base, and 9 bases lay between the germline ends. The germline V gene has CDR1 MNHEY and CDR2 SVGAGI. The CDR3 loop spans 13 amino acids. This chain's CDR3 is CASRPPENTEAFF. The CDR3 coding sequence is TGTGCCAGCAGACCACCAGAGAACACTGAAGCTTTCTTT.

This chain joins TRBV9 and TRBJ2-5; possible D gene TRBD2, 6 bases. The CDR3 contains 13 residues. V was trimmed by 3 bases and J by 3 bases, leaving 9 bases between them. CDR1 is SGDLS and CDR2 is YYNGEE in the germline V gene. The CDR3 loop is CASSGASEETQYF. The CDR3 nucleotides are TGTGCCAGCAGCGGGGCTAGCGAAGAGACCCAGTACTTC.

The V call is TRBV6-1, the J call TRBJ2-7, with 9 bases aligning to TRBD1. The germline V gene has CDR1 MNHNS and CDR2 SASEGT. There are 16 residues in the CDR3. Trimming at V came to 1 base and at J to 0 bases, leaving 4 bases not matched to a gene. The CDR3 bases are TGTGCCAGCAGTGAAGAGGACAGGGGAGGCTCCTACGAGCAGTACTTC. This gives the protein CASSEEDRGGSYEQYF.

V and J are TRBV3-1 (or the pseudogene TRBV3-2) and TRBJ2-7; 8 positions match TRBD1. The CDR3 totals 11 residues. Germline V gene data show CDR1 as LGHDT and CDR2 as YNNKEL (reference sequence). J lost 3 bases, V lost 10 bases, and 2 bases had no gene match. Written as DNA, the CDR3 is TGTGCCACCGGACAGGGCTACGAGCAGTACTTC. Translated: CATGQGYEQYF.

The V gene is TRBV5-4, the J gene TRBJ1-1; 11 bases are a match to TRBD1. From germline, CDR1 is SGHNT and CDR2 YYREEE (reference sequence). Unmatched junction bases numbered 14, after V lost 4 bases and J lost 0 bases. The CDR3 extends over 19 amino acids. CDR3 loop: CASSPPRDRGGLMNTEAFF. CDR3 in DNA: TGTGCCAGCAGCCCGCCCCGGGACAGGGGGGGATTGATGAACACTGAAGCTTTCTTT. Using reference TRBV5-4 and TRBJ1-1 for the parts outside the CDR3, the full variable domain is ETGVTQSPTHLIKTRGQQVTLRCSSQSGHNTVSWYQQALGQGPQFIFQYYREEENGRGNFPPRFSGLQFPNYSSELNVNALELDDSALYLCASSPPRDRGGLMNTEAFFGQGTRLTVV.

The J gene is TRBJ2-7, the V gene TRBV25-1; 8 bases fit TRBD1. V dropped 5 bases and J dropped 3; count of bases not matched to a gene: 3. CDR1 and CDR2 from the germline V gene are MGHDK and SYGVNS. The CDR3 runs to 13 residues. CDR3 residues: CASSSGGLYEQYF. The DNA for the CDR3 is TGTGCCAGCAGTTCAGGGGGCCTCTACGAGCAGTACTTC.

The V gene is TRBV2, the J gene TRBJ1-1; no clear D. Trimming removed 4 bases from V and 4 bases from J, with 13 bases in between. Germline CDR1 reads SNHLY; CDR2 reads FYNNEI. The CDR3 has 14 amino acids. CDR3 in amino acids: CASSVGVPGTEAFF. For the CDR3, the DNA is TGTGCCAGCAGTGTCGGAGTACCGGGCACTGAAGCTTTCTTT.